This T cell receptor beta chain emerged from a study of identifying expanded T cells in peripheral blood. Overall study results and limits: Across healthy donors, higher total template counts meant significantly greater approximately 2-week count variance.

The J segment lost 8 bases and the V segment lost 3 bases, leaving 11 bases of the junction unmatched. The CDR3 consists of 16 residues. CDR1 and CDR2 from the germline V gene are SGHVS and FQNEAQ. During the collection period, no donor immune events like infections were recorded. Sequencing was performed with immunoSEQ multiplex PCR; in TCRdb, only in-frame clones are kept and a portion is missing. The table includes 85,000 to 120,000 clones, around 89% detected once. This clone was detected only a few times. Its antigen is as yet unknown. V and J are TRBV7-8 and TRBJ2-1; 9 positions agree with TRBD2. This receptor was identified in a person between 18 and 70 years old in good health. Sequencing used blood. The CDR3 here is CASSLVSGSPGDEQFF. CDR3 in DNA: TGTGCCAGCAGCTTGGTTAGCGGGAGCCCGGGGGATGAGCAGTTCTTC.